This T cell receptor (beta chain) derives from a study of somatic mutations in cytotoxic T cells in rheumatoid arthritis. Study at large: Patients gave 30 ml EDTA peripheral blood immediately after diagnosis, prior to starting treatment.

The assay was immunoSEQ multiplex PCR, and TCRdb's table has in-frame clones only and misses some. The top ten clones hold 11% of a sample with 20,000 to 25,000 clones, around 75% of them seen once. Germline V gene lookup returns CDR1 MNHEY and CDR2 SMNVEV (reference sequence). This CDR3 is 14 amino acids long. The germline V and J ends were trimmed by 6 bases and 4 bases, with 15 bases remaining between them. By positive magnetic bead selection, CD4+ and CD8+ cells were isolated, and their purity was checked by flow cytometry. J is TRBJ1-1 and V is TRBV27; TRBD1 is a possible D gene (5 bases). The sequence derives from an adult with rheumatoid arthritis. Source material: CD8+ T cells sorted from blood. The CDR3 sequence: CASSPQVVITEAFF. The CDR3 DNA sequence: TGTGCCAGCAGCCCACAGGTGGTGATCACTGAAGCTTTCTTT.